Shown below are 2 T cell receptor beta chains from a single sample sequenced in a study of cytomegalovirus exposure and HLA in healthy donors. The PCR ran on 60 Vbeta and 13 Jbeta primers. TCRdb's copy holds only in-frame clones and misses some; the assay was immunoSEQ multiplex PCR. The table lists 120,000 or so clones, roughly 80% of them singletons. Sequencing was done on a sample of PBMCs. The receptors were sampled from a woman aged 35 to 49 in good health and CMV-seronegative.

This clone has only a few counts. V is TRBV11-2 and J is TRBJ2-7, with 9 bases matching TRBD2. The CDR3 is 14 amino acids. Looked up from germline, CDR1 is SGHAT and CDR2 is FQNNGV. The V gene end was trimmed by 2 bases and the J gene end by 7 bases; junction bases not matched to a gene: 6. CDR3 in amino acids: CASSLSRLAEEQYF. CDR3 sequence (DNA): TGTGCCAGCAGCTTATCTCGACTAGCGGAGGAGCAGTACTTC.

This sequence joins TRBV6-5 and TRBJ2-1, with a weak D call TRBD1 (5 bases). Trimming stripped 6 bases from V and 0 bases from J, with 12 bases between. This CDR3 is 15 amino acids long. The germline CDR1 and CDR2 sequences are MNHEY and SVGAGI. The CDR3 sequence is CASRKGMTSYNEQFF. DNA of the CDR3: TGTGCCAGCAGGAAGGGGATGACCTCCTACAATGAGCAGTTCTTC.